This TCR beta chain appears in the sequencing data of a study of coeliac disease. Trimming shortened V by 3 bases and J by 4 bases, and 10 bases separated the two germline ends. This CDR3 region has 14 residues. CDR1 is SGHNT, CDR2 YYREEE, per germline (reference sequence). Cells were frozen in aliquots of roughly 500,000, and one aliquot per fraction was sequenced. Some clones are missing from TCRdb's copy, which holds only in-frame ones; the method was immunoSEQ multiplex PCR. The data hold some 9,100 clones, with around three fifths observed a single time. This clone was detected only a few times. Its antigen is unknown. Study results and limitations: Intraepithelial and lamina propria fractions were not highly pure, so cross-contamination was possible. Lower clonality than controls marked TRB and TRG repertoires from active celiac intraepithelial and lamina propria samples. Unbiased detection of gliadin-specific T cells was judged not feasible with this approach.

The receptor was derived from a woman in her sixties or seventies with celiac disease. This chain links TRBV5-4 with TRBJ2-2; maybe TRBD2 (7 bases). The sequenced material came from intraepithelial lymphocytes from the gut. The CDR3 loop reads CASSWGGGTGELFF. The CDR3 coding sequence is TGTGCCAGCAGCTGGGGGGGCGGCACCGGGGAGCTGTTTTTT.